Included here is one TCR beta chain sequence, with context. TCRdb's copy holds only in-frame clones and misses some; the assay was immunoSEQ multiplex PCR. Here the sample spans fewer than 1.8 million clones, about 98.5% being singletons. The data originate from a study of shared clonotypes between healthy human individuals. Study summary: Plates per donor: three CD4 naive, three CD4 memory, two CD8 naive, one CD8 memory.

CDR1 and CDR2 (germline): SGHAT, FQNNGV. The CDR3 runs 16 residues. The ends lost 5 bases at V and 3 bases at J; junction bases unmatched: 13. This sequence joins TRBV11-2 and TRBJ2-7; 7 bases are a match to TRBD1. Sequencing used naive CD4+ T cells sorted from blood. Subset defined: CD45RA+ positively selected. This clonotype was obtained from a man in his thirties or forties in good health. For the CDR3, the DNA is TGTGCCAGCAGCCCCCCCTCCCTGGGACAGAACTACGAGCAGTACTTC. Encoded protein: CASSPPSLGQNYEQYF. Filled out from reference TRBV11-2 and TRBJ2-7, the complete variable domain reads EAGVAQSPRYKIIEKRQSVAFWCNPISGHATLYWYQQILGQGPKLLIQFQNNGVVDDSQLPKDRFSAERLKGVDSTLKIQPAKLEDSAVYLCASSPPSLGQNYEQYFGPGTRLTVT.